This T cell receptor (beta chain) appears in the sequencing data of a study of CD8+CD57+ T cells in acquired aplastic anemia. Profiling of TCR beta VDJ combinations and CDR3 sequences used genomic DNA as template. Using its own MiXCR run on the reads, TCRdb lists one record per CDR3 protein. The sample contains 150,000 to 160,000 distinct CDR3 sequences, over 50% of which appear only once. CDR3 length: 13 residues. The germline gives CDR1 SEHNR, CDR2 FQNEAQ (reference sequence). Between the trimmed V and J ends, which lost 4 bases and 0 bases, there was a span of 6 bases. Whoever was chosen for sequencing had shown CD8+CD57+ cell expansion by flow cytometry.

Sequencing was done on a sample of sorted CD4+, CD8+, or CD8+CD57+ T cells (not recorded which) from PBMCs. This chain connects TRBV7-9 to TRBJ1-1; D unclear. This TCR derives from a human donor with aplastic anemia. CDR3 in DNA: TGTGCCAGCAGCTCCGCTATGAACACTGAAGCTTTCTTT. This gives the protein CASSSAMNTEAFF.